A single sample is the source of the 28 T cell receptor beta chains below, sequenced in a study of T cells in Graves' hyperthyroidism and ophthalmopathy. Amplified regions were TCR beta CDR3 sequences from RNA transcripts. First-round RT-PCR targeting the TCR CDR3 was performed with the HTBI primer set. In TCRdb, the multiplex PCR reads were re-called with MiXCR into one record per CDR3 protein. The sample holds around 340,000 distinct CDR3 sequences, around a fifth seen once. The sample was blood. All receptors come from a woman aged 45-65 years with Graves' hyperthyroidism.

At least ten counts were recorded for this clonotype. This rearrangement joins TRBV6-1 to TRBJ1-1, with D hard to call. Germline loops: CDR1 MNHNS, CDR2 SASEGT. The CDR3 extends over 15 amino acids. Trimming removed 6 bases at V and 0 bases at J, with 14 bases between. The CDR3: CASSPRALMNTEAFF. The CDR3 DNA sequence: TGTGCCAGCAGCCCCCGGGCGCTCATGAACACTGAAGCTTTCTTT.

This clonotype was found many times. One end of the junction does not line up with germline, which may come from a read error. The chain recombines TRBV5-6 with TRBJ2-7; no firm D call. This CDR3 comprises 11 residues. Germline CDR1 is SGHDT and CDR2 is YYEEEE. For the CDR3, the DNA is TGTGCCAGCAGTTTGGTCGACGAGCAGTACTTC. This encodes CASSLVDEQYF.

This clonotype was recorded at least ten times. The rearrangement joins TRBV12-3 or TRBV12-4 to TRBJ2-1; maybe TRBD1 (6 bases). V lost 6 bases to trimming and J lost 7 bases, with 19 bases between them. CDR3 length equals 15 residues. In DNA form, the CDR3 reads TGTGCCAGCAGATACTCGGGGACATTGAGAAATGAGCAGTTCTTC. This encodes CASRYSGTLRNEQFF.

This clonotype was detected ten times or more. The V gene is TRBV5-1, the J gene TRBJ2-7; 10 nucleotides line up with TRBD1. CDR3 length: 14 residues. Per the germline V gene, CDR1 is SGHRS and CDR2 is YFSETQ. Trimming removed 0 bases from V and 7 bases from J; junction bases left unmatched: 4. The CDR3 loop reads CASSLGQGAREQYF. CDR3 coding DNA: TGCGCCAGCAGCTTGGGACAGGGGGCGCGAGAGCAGTACTTC.

J is TRBJ2-3 and V is TRBV13, with D possibly TRBD2 on 6 matching bases. This CDR3 contains 13 residues. Trimming cost V 2 bases and J 8 bases, with 11 bases left between them. CDR1 and CDR2 (germline): PRHDT, FYEKMQ (reference sequence). DNA for the CDR3: TGTGCCAGCAGCTTACAGACGGAGGGTACGCAGTATTTT. It translates to CASSLQTEGTQYF.

A few counts support this clonotype. The chain uses TRBV2 and TRBJ2-7; D perhaps matches TRBD1 (6 bases). The ends were cut back, 7 bases at V and 2 bases at J, with 12 bases in the middle. Germline V CDR1 and CDR2: SNHLY, FYNNEI. This CDR3 has 13 amino acids. The CDR3 nucleotides read TGTGCCAGCACCTGGACAGCAACCTACGAGCAGTACTTC. This gives the protein CASTWTATYEQYF.

This clonotype was seen repeatedly, ten times or more. The gene calls are TRBV6-1 and TRBJ1-2; D perhaps matches TRBD1 (5 bases). The CDR3 extends over 14 amino acids. Looked up from germline, CDR1 is MNHNS and CDR2 is SASEGT. The germline V and J ends were trimmed by 5 bases and 2 bases, with 12 bases remaining between them. The CDR3 here is CASSRSRDNYGYTF. The CDR3 DNA follows: TGTGCCAGCAGTCGAAGCCGGGACAACTATGGCTACACCTTC.

This clonotype was detected ten times or more. This chain uses TRBV7-8 with TRBJ2-7; 9 bases match TRBD1. The length of the CDR3 is 15 residues. Germline V gene data show CDR1 as SGHVS and CDR2 as FQNEAQ. The J segment lost 3 bases and the V segment lost 5 bases, leaving 8 bases of the junction unmatched. The CDR3 nucleotides are TGTGCCAGCAGCATACGTCCGGGACAGGGCTACGAGCAGTACTTC. Translating gives CASSIRPGQGYEQYF.

The chain combines TRBV5-1 with TRBJ2-1, with a possible D match to TRBD2 (5 bases). This CDR3 is built from 14 residues. Trimming removed 0 bases from V and 9 bases from J, with 13 bases in between. Germline V gives CDR1 SGHRS, CDR2 YFSETQ. The CDR3 loop is CASSLDGVAVEQFF. DNA for the CDR3: TGCGCCAGCAGCTTGGACGGGGTGGCGGTTGAGCAGTTCTTC.

A few counts support this clonotype. V and J are TRBV6-1 and TRBJ2-2, with D hard to call. The CDR3 runs to 10 residues. Germline V lookup: CDR1 MNHNS, CDR2 SASEGT. V gave up 8 bases and J gave up 7 bases, with 5 bases separating them. CDR3 sequence reads: CASGSGELFF. The CDR3 DNA is TGTGCCAGCGGTAGCGGGGAGCTGTTTTTT.

This clonotype came up many times. This sequence joins TRBV7-6 and TRBJ1-2; D unresolved. Germline V CDR1 and CDR2: SGHVS, FNYEAQ. The CDR3 consists of 13 residues. Trimming took off 5 bases at V and 1 base at J, with 8 bases between the two ends. Written as DNA, the CDR3 is TGTGCCAGCAGCGCCGATTTTAACTATGGCTACACCTTC. Translation: CASSADFNYGYTF.

This clonotype was seen ten or more times. The chain carries TRBV7-2 and TRBJ2-1; D unresolved. CDR3 size: 12 residues. Germline assignment: CDR1 SGHTA and CDR2 FQGNSA. V shed 3 bases and J shed 7 bases, with 7 bases lying between them. As DNA, the CDR3 is TGTGCCAGCAGCTTCGAGAGGAATGAGCAGTTCTTC. It is translated as CASSFERNEQFF.

This clonotype was observed at least ten times. The rearrangement links TRBV7-9 to TRBJ2-5; 9 bases line up with TRBD1. V gave up 4 bases and J gave up 4 bases; unmatched junction bases: 7. The CDR3 has 15 amino acids. Germline CDR1 reads SEHNR; CDR2 reads FQNEAQ (reference sequence). CDR3 sequence reads: CASSSQRQGGETQYF. The CDR3 DNA is TGTGCCAGCAGCTCTCAAAGACAGGGGGGAGAGACCCAGTACTTC.

This clonotype was counted at least ten times. The rearrangement links TRBV7-8 to TRBJ2-1; TRBD1 matches 7 bases. The CDR3 runs 17 residues. Germline V gives CDR1 SGHVS, CDR2 FQNEAQ. V was clipped by 7 bases and J by 8 bases; unmatched bases: 20. CDR3 bases: TGTGCCAGCAACCTACCTACAGGGGAAGATGCCACCCATGAGCAGTTCTTC. Encoded protein: CASNLPTGEDATHEQFF.

This clonotype has a handful of counts. V usage is TRBV10-2 and J usage is TRBJ1-6; no definite D call. The CDR3 spans 15 residues. CDR1 and CDR2 from the germline V gene are WSHSY and SAAADI. Trimming shortened V by 4 bases and J by 3 bases, and 10 bases separated the two germline ends. The CDR3 protein is CASSVEANYNSPLHF. CDR3 in DNA: TGCGCCAGCAGTGTTGAGGCGAACTATAATTCACCCCTCCACTTT.

The genes are TRBV6-2 or TRBV6-3 and TRBJ2-2; tentatively, D is TRBD2 (6 bases). CDR1 and CDR2 (germline): MNHEY, SVGEGT. V was cut by 7 bases and J by 3 bases, with 15 bases left in between. The CDR3 totals 15 residues. The CDR3 spells CASKGPGDYTGELFF. The DNA of the CDR3 is TGTGCCAGCAAGGGACCGGGAGACTACACCGGGGAGCTGTTTTTT.

The chain links TRBV5-8 to TRBJ2-5; 8 positions match TRBD2. The CDR3 is 16 residues long. J was trimmed by 3 bases and V by 4 bases; bases with no gene match: 11. Germline lookup yields CDR1 SGHTS and CDR2 YDEGEE. In nucleotides, the CDR3 is TGTGCCAGCAGCATCCTTCCGGGACTAGGAAAAGAGACCCAGTACTTC. Translated: CASSILPGLGKETQYF.

Only a few counts were recorded for this clonotype. J is TRBJ2-3 and V is TRBV19; TRBD2 agrees at 11 bases. Germline CDR1 reads LNHDA; CDR2 reads SQIVND (reference sequence). After removal of 5 bases from V and 4 bases from J, the junction contained 17 bases not matched to a gene. The CDR3 is 19 amino acids. This CDR3 is CASSRTLLAGEVISDTQYF. CDR3 nucleotides: TGTGCCAGTAGTCGCACCCTACTAGCGGGAGAGGTCATCTCAGATACGCAGTATTTT.

In its sample, this clonotype was seen many times. The chain employs TRBV3-1 and TRBJ2-3; D perhaps matches TRBD2 (6 bases). V shed 0 bases and J shed 2 bases, with 9 bases lying between them. The CDR3 runs 15 residues. Germline assignment: CDR1 LGHDT and CDR2 YNNKEL (reference sequence). The CDR3 nucleotides read TGTGCCAGCAGCCAAGATAGCGGATACACAGATACGCAGTATTTT. The encoded protein is CASSQDSGYTDTQYF.

In regard to this clonotype: A read error may account for a junction end that differs from germline. The chain has TRBV5-4 and TRBJ2-3; the D gene could be TRBD1 or TRBD2 (6 bases each). CDR1 and CDR2 from the germline V gene are SGHNT and YYREEE (reference sequence). The length of the CDR3 is 14 residues. CDR3 loop: CASGLPGEADTQYF. In nucleotides, the CDR3 is TGTGCCAGCGGCTTGCCAGGGGAGGCAGATACGCAGTATTTT. Supplemented by reference TRBV5-4 and TRBJ2-3, the full variable domain reads ETGVTQSPTHLIKTRGQQVTLRCSSQSGHNTVSWYQQALGQGPQFIFQYYREEENGRGNFPPRFSGLQFPNYSSELNVNALELDDSALYLCASGLPGEADTQYFGPGTRLTVL.

The chain is built from TRBV27 and TRBJ2-1; D is unclear. The germline CDR1 and CDR2 sequences are MNHEY and SMNVEV (reference sequence). CDR3 length: 13 residues. V lost 2 bases and J lost 5, with 7 bases in between. The DNA for the CDR3 is TGTGCCAGCAGTTTACAGGCAGACAATGAGCAGTTCTTC. It translates to CASSLQADNEQFF.

This clonotype was counted at least ten times. The rearrangement links TRBV9 to TRBJ1-2; 9 positions agree with TRBD1. Germline V gene lookup returns CDR1 SGDLS and CDR2 YYNGEE. With 4 bases clipped from V and 1 base from J, the junction kept 5 bases outside the gene matches. The CDR3 runs 15 residues. The chain's CDR3 is CASSIRTGVNYGYTF. DNA for the CDR3: TGTGCCAGCAGCATACGGACAGGGGTTAACTATGGCTACACCTTC.

This clonotype showed up many times. V gene TRBV20-1 combines with J gene TRBJ2-1; 15 bases are a match to TRBD2. This CDR3 contains 15 residues. The V segment lost 5 bases and the J segment 5 bases; nucleotides outside the gene matches: 4. CDR1 and CDR2 (germline): DFQATT, SNEGSKA (reference sequence). The CDR3 region is CSALRTSGRDNEQFF. CDR3 sequence (DNA): TGCAGTGCTCTTCGGACTAGCGGGAGGGACAATGAGCAGTTCTTC.

This chain uses TRBV20-1 with TRBJ2-3, with 12 bases lining up with TRBD2. CDR1 is DFQATT and CDR2 is SNEGSKA in the germline V gene (reference sequence). J lost 0 bases, V lost 6 bases, and 19 bases had no gene match. The CDR3 is 20 amino acids. In nucleotides, the CDR3 is TGCAGTGCAACCGGACAGTTACCGACTAGCGGGAGCCTGAGCACAGATACGCAGTATTTT. Its translation is CSATGQLPTSGSLSTDTQYF.

This clonotype was seen only a few times. The chain couples TRBV4-1 to TRBJ2-7, with 8 bases matching TRBD2. The CDR3 covers 17 residues. V was pared by 4 bases and J by 0 bases, with 11 bases of the junction left unmatched. Germline V gene data show CDR1 as MGHRA and CDR2 as YSYEKL. CDR3 sequence reads: CASSRRGGGGYSYEQYF. CDR3 coding DNA: TGCGCCAGCAGCCGCCGGGGGGGAGGGGGGTACTCCTACGAGCAGTACTTC.

The J gene is TRBJ1-1, the V gene TRBV5-6; no definite D call. The germline gives CDR1 SGHDT, CDR2 YYEEEE. V was cut by 3 bases and J by 3 bases, with 6 bases left in between. This CDR3 is built from 12 residues. CDR3 loop: CASSYTYTEAFF. For the CDR3, the DNA is TGTGCCAGCAGCTACACCTACACTGAAGCTTTCTTT.

This clonotype occurred a few times. The genes are TRBV5-6 and TRBJ2-7, with 12 bases identical to TRBD2. With 0 bases clipped from V and 0 bases from J, the junction kept 4 bases outside the gene matches. CDR3 size: 17 residues. CDR1 is SGHDT and CDR2 is YYEEEE in the germline V gene. CDR3 DNA: TGTGCCAGCAGCTTGGGCCTGACTAGCGGGAGCTCCTACGAGCAGTACTTC. Translated: CASSLGLTSGSSYEQYF.

V gene TRBV19 combines with J gene TRBJ2-7, with 7 bases lining up with TRBD1. V was pared by 7 bases and J by 1 base, with 10 bases of the junction left unmatched. Germline V gene sequence: CDR1 LNHDA, CDR2 SQIVND (reference sequence). CDR3 length: 15 amino acids. The CDR3 loop reads CASTLGTADSYEQYF. The CDR3 DNA follows: TGTGCCAGTACCTTGGGGACAGCGGATTCCTACGAGCAGTACTTC. Full variable domain (outside the CDR3, taken from reference TRBV19 and TRBJ2-7): DGGITQSPKYLFRKEGQNVTLSCEQNLNHDAMYWYRQDPGQGLRLIYYSQIVNDFQKGDIAEGYSVSREKKESFPLTVTSAQKNPTAFYLCASTLGTADSYEQYFGPGTRLTVT.